This TCR beta chain is drawn from a study of OX40 agonist ivuxolimab in advanced cancers. Study at large: Dose-escalation patients were diagnosed with hepatocellular carcinoma, melanoma, renal cell cancer or head and neck cancer. Partial response was recorded in three patients: one hepatocellular carcinoma and two cutaneous melanoma cases.

Only in-frame clones appear in the TCRdb table, and some are missing; sequencing was by immunoSEQ multiplex PCR. The sample yields more than 9,000 clones, over 65% seen once. Per germline, CDR1 MNHEY and CDR2 SMNVEV (reference sequence). V gave up 8 bases and J gave up 7 bases; unmatched junction bases: 8. The CDR3 totals 15 residues. Findings and caveats of the study: What antigens the expanded peripheral T cells recognized was never established. Expanded clones belonging to CD8+ T cells outnumbered, on average, those of CD4+.

In regard to this clone: Its antigen is unknown. Other DNA sequences from this sample encode an identical CDR3 as well.

The V gene is TRBV27, the J gene TRBJ2-1; 13 bases fit TRBD2. This specimen consisted of CD4+ or CD8+ T cells sorted from blood, obtained in a trial of the OX40 agonist ivuxolimab. This receptor was obtained from an adult with an advanced solid tumor such as melanoma, head and neck, liver or kidney cancer. DNA for the CDR3: TGTGCCAGCTCAAGTGGGACTAGCGGGAAGAATGAGCAGTTCTTC. Its protein product is CASSSGTSGKNEQFF.